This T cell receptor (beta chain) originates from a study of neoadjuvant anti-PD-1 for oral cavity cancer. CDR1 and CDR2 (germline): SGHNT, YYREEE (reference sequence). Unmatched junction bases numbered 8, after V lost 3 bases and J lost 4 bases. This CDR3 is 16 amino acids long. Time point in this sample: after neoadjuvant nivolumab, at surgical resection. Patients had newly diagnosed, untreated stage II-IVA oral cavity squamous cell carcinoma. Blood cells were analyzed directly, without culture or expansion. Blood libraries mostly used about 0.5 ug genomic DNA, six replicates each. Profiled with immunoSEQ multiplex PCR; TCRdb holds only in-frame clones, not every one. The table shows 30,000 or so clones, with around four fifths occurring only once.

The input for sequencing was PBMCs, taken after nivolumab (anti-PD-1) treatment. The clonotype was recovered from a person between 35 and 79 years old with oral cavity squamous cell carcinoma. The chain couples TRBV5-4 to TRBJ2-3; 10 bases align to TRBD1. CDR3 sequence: CASSSLTGGSADTQYF. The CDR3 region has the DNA TGTGCCAGCAGCTCCCTGACAGGGGGCTCAGCAGATACGCAGTATTTT.